These 14 T cell receptor beta chains were all obtained from the same sample, sequenced in a study of cytomegalovirus exposure and HLA in healthy donors. PCR amplification relied on 60 Vbeta primers (plus 13 Jbeta primers). The assay was immunoSEQ multiplex PCR, and TCRdb's table has in-frame clones only and misses some. The data hold 100,000 to 150,000 clones, with more than 65% observed a single time. Material for sequencing was PBMCs. The origin of the receptors is a man aged 18 to 30 in good health and CMV-seronegative.

J is TRBJ1-2 and V is TRBV7-8, with TRBD1 matching over 8 bases. V shed 6 bases and J 7 bases; nucleotides not matched to a gene: 7. Germline V gene lookup returns CDR1 SGHVS and CDR2 FQNEAQ. The CDR3 totals 13 residues. The CDR3: CASSKDRGGGYTF. DNA for the CDR3: TGTGCCAGCAGTAAAGACAGGGGCGGTGGCTACACCTTC.

The V and J genes are TRBV5-6 and TRBJ2-5; tentative D call: TRBD2 (5 bases). The V gene's germline CDR1 is SGHDT and CDR2 YYEEEE. This CDR3 has 15 amino acids. V was cut by 5 bases and J by 0 bases, with 14 bases left in between. The chain's CDR3 is CASRLRAGYQETQYF. The CDR3 DNA sequence: TGTGCCAGCAGGCTTAGGGCGGGTTACCAAGAGACCCAGTACTTC.

V is TRBV6-1 and J is TRBJ1-5; perhaps TRBD1 as D (6 bases). The CDR3 has 14 residues. With 5 bases removed from V and 5 bases from J, the gap between germline ends came to 13 bases. Germline-derived CDR1 and CDR2 are MNHNS and SASEGT. The CDR3 region has the DNA TGTGCCAGCAGTAAGGGGGGGAGGGATCAGCCCCAGCATTTT. Translating gives CASSKGGRDQPQHF.

The chain is built from TRBV9 and TRBJ2-1; 10 bases are shared with TRBD2. Germline values: CDR1 SGDLS, CDR2 YYNGEE. There are 16 residues in the CDR3. V dropped 0 bases and J dropped 8; count of bases not matched to a gene: 8. The CDR3 DNA is TGTGCCAGCAGCGTAGCGGGAGCGGGGGGGCAAGATGAGCAGTTCTTC. Residues: CASSVAGAGGQDEQFF.

This clone was counted between two and nine times. This chain uses TRBV6-6 with TRBJ2-7, with D tentatively TRBD1 (5 bases). The germline gives CDR1 MNHNY, CDR2 SVGAGI (reference sequence). V lost 4 bases and J 5 bases, leaving 15 bases between the germline ends. This CDR3 is built from 14 residues. Here the CDR3 reads CASSSRAGSHEQYF. CDR3 DNA: TGTGCCAGCAGTTCACGCGCAGGGTCCCACGAGCAGTACTTC.

The chain combines TRBV6-5 with TRBJ1-6; 7 bases are shared with TRBD1. The CDR3 extends over 14 amino acids. V lost 6 bases to trimming and J lost 7 bases; unmatched junction nucleotides: 6. CDR1 MNHEY and CDR2 SVGAGI come from the germline V gene. The CDR3 sequence: CASRAGTVNSPLHF. The DNA of the CDR3 is TGTGCCAGCAGGGCCGGGACAGTGAATTCACCCCTCCACTTT.

The chain joins TRBV6-5 to TRBJ2-5; 7 bases are a match to TRBD2. This CDR3 has 14 residues. The germline CDR1 and CDR2 sequences are MNHEY and SVGAGI. V was clipped by 2 bases and J by 7 bases; unmatched bases: 7. CDR3 nucleotide sequence: TGTGCCAGCAGTTACGGGGGGGGACGGGGGACCCAGTACTTC. Amino acid sequence: CASSYGGGRGTQYF.

This clone was seen once. This sequence joins TRBV14 and TRBJ2-7; TRBD1 agrees at 10 bases. The CDR3 covers 14 residues. From germline, CDR1 is SGHDN and CDR2 FVKESK. The junction had 5 bases not matched to a gene; V was cut back by 3 bases and J by 6 bases. CDR3 in DNA: TGTGCCAGCAGCCACCACCGGGACAGGGGCGAGCAGTACTTC. This sequence encodes CASSHHRDRGEQYF.

The chain employs TRBV4-3 and TRBJ2-7; D remains unclear. The CDR3 extends over 15 amino acids. Trimming left V 0 bases short and J 1 base short, with 10 bases between. Germline CDR1 reads LGHNA; CDR2 reads YSLEER. This CDR3 is CASSQDRGGSYEQYF. The CDR3 DNA reads as TGCGCCAGCAGCCAAGATCGAGGCGGTTCCTACGAGCAGTACTTC.

Remarks on this clone: This CDR3 is also generated by other DNA sequences in the sample. The chain employs TRBV6-6 and TRBJ1-4, with TRBD1 matching over 10 bases. V shed 7 bases, J shed 7 bases, and the junction held 3 bases outside the gene matches. Germline V gene data show CDR1 as MNHNY and CDR2 as SVGAGI (reference sequence). The CDR3 extends over 13 amino acids. This CDR3 is CASTRTGGEKLFF. CDR3 DNA: TGTGCCAGCACGAGGACAGGGGGTGAAAAACTGTTTTTT.

The gene calls are TRBV2 and TRBJ2-2; D may be TRBD1 (5 bases). Trimming removed 6 bases at V and 1 base at J, with 12 bases between. The CDR3 extends over 15 amino acids. The germline CDR1 and CDR2 sequences are SNHLY and FYNNEI. This chain's CDR3 is CASRGIGQNTGELFF. The CDR3 region has the DNA TGTGCCAGCAGAGGCATTGGACAGAACACCGGGGAGCTGTTTTTT.

V is TRBV9 and J is TRBJ1-2; 8 bases agree with TRBD1. The CDR3 sequence is 13 residues long. Germline CDR1 reads SGDLS; CDR2 reads YYNGEE. V gave up 3 bases and J gave up 4 bases; unmatched junction bases: 2. CDR3 sequence (DNA): TGTGCCAGCAGCGCCGGGACAGGCTATGGCTACACCTTC. This gives the protein CASSAGTGYGYTF.

This chain uses TRBV5-1 with TRBJ1-6; the match to TRBD1 covers 10 bases. The V and J ends lost 3 bases and 6 bases, in that order; junction bases with no gene match: 6. This CDR3 has 16 amino acids. Germline loops: CDR1 SGHRS, CDR2 YFSETQ. CDR3 nucleotides: TGCGCCAGCAGCTGGGGCGACAGGGGGCTTAATTCACCCCTCCACTTT. Protein: CASSWGDRGLNSPLHF.

The chain couples TRBV5-8 to TRBJ2-3; maybe TRBD1 (5 bases). The CDR3 spans 19 residues. V gave up 2 bases and J gave up 6 bases, with 28 bases separating them. CDR1 is SGHTS, CDR2 YDEGEE, per germline. The CDR3 sequence is CASSLFVGQGTALGDTQYF. CDR3 DNA: TGTGCCAGCAGCTTATTCGTTGGGCAGGGTACCGCCCTTGGGGATACGCAGTATTTT.